The table lists the clone carrying this T cell receptor (beta chain) with a count of one. This sample is drawn from a study of blood T cell repertoires in COVID-19. Study-level information: Samples representing acute and convalescent COVID-19 were sourced from the United States, Italy and Spain.

The Seattle patients, enrolled during active infection, were followed longitudinally. The CDR3 extends over 15 amino acids. Germline V CDR1 and CDR2: SNHLY, FYNNEI. V was cut by 4 bases and J by 5 bases, with 15 bases left in between. Using immunoSEQ multiplex PCR, the repertoire was profiled, and TCRdb retains in-frame clones only, with some absent. The table includes roughly 340,000 clones, about nine tenths detected once. The sequence was obtained from a woman aged 45-59 years with COVID-19, enrolled during active disease. What was sequenced was peripheral blood. This chain uses TRBV2 with TRBJ1-5; D not certain. CDR3 residues: CASSGGFSGDQPQHF. CDR3 in DNA: TGTGCCAGCAGTGGAGGCTTTAGCGGCGATCAGCCCCAGCATTTT.